This is a list of T cell receptor beta chains from one sample in a study of Ad26.COV2.S vaccination and SARS-CoV-2 variants. Measured with immunoSEQ multiplex PCR; TCRdb has only the in-frame clones, and not every one. The data show around 300,000 clones, around nine tenths seen once. The source material was peripheral blood, sampled in a trial of Ad26.COV2.S vaccine versus placebo. The source of these receptors is a person aged 18-65 years who received the Ad26.COV2.S COVID-19 vaccine or a placebo. CDR3s include the opening cysteine and the closing phenylalanine or tryptophan. A D gene is named only where the DNA matches it firmly. Part of the rows lack a size; the others show once, few, many or a class for expanded clones.

v_call: TRBV10-1; d_call: -; j_call: TRBJ2-3; clone_size: -; cdr3_nt: TGCGCCAGCAGTGAGTCGGTAACAAGGGGAGATACGCAGTATTTT; cdr3_aa: CASSESVTRGDTQYF
v_call: TRBV3-1/TRBV3-2; d_call: TRBD1; j_call: TRBJ2-1; clone_size: -; cdr3_nt: TGTGCCAGCAGCCAGGGACAGGGGGCACCCTACAATGAGCAGTTCTTC; cdr3_aa: CASSQGQGAPYNEQFF
v_call: TRBV19; d_call: -; j_call: TRBJ2-5; clone_size: -; cdr3_nt: TGTGCCAGTAGTCCTAGGGGAGAGACCCAGTACTTC; cdr3_aa: CASSPRGETQYF
v_call: TRBV7-9; d_call: TRBD2; j_call: TRBJ2-4; clone_size: -; cdr3_nt: TGTGCCAGCAGCGGGATAGCGGGGGTGACCAAAAACATTCAGTACTTC; cdr3_aa: CASSGIAGVTKNIQYF
v_call: TRBV5-8; d_call: -; j_call: TRBJ2-5; clone_size: -; cdr3_nt: TGTGCCAGCAGCTTGGGGGGGTTTGGTCATGAGACCCAGTACTTC; cdr3_aa: CASSLGGFGHETQYF
v_call: TRBV6-2/TRBV6-3; d_call: -; j_call: TRBJ1-5; clone_size: -; cdr3_nt: TGTGCCAGCGGCCAATCCCCTTCCGGAAGGGGTTTCAATCAGCCCCAGCATTTT; cdr3_aa: CASGQSPSGRGFNQPQHF
v_call: TRBV7-9; d_call: TRBD1; j_call: TRBJ1-4; clone_size: -; cdr3_nt: TGTGCCAGCAGCTGGGGACAGTCTAATGAAAAACTGTTTTTT; cdr3_aa: CASSWGQSNEKLFF
v_call: TRBV29-1; d_call: TRBD2; j_call: TRBJ2-1; clone_size: -; cdr3_nt: TGCAGCGTTGAAGATCTGGTAGCGGGGGGCAATGAGCAGTTCTTC; cdr3_aa: CSVEDLVAGGNEQFF
v_call: TRBV19; d_call: -; j_call: TRBJ2-5; clone_size: -; cdr3_nt: TGTGCCAGTAGCCCGCGCGTGGCGATCCGGATGCAGACCCAGTACTTC; cdr3_aa: CASSPRVAIRMQTQYF
v_call: TRBV11-3; d_call: -; j_call: TRBJ2-3; clone_size: -; cdr3_nt: TGTGCCAGCAGCTTAAGCCATTCGGGGCGGGATACGCAGTATTTT; cdr3_aa: CASSLSHSGRDTQYF
v_call: TRBV3-1/TRBV3-2; d_call: -; j_call: TRBJ1-2; clone_size: -; cdr3_nt: TGTGCCAGCAGCCAAAATCAAGGGGGTATCTATGGCTACACCTTC; cdr3_aa: CASSQNQGGIYGYTF
v_call: TRBV18; d_call: TRBD1; j_call: TRBJ2-1; clone_size: -; cdr3_nt: TGTGCCAGCTCATACCCTGGGAACAGGGGCGGCAATGAGCAGTTCTTC; cdr3_aa: CASSYPGNRGGNEQFF
v_call: TRBV5-1; d_call: -; j_call: TRBJ2-5; clone_size: -; cdr3_nt: TGCGCCAGCAGCCCCGGCCCAGGATCGAAAGAGACCCAGTACTTC; cdr3_aa: CASSPGPGSKETQYF
v_call: TRBV4-3; d_call: -; j_call: TRBJ2-7; clone_size: -; cdr3_nt: TGCGCCAGCAGCCAAATAGCGAGATCCTACGAGCAGTACTTC; cdr3_aa: CASSQIARSYEQYF
v_call: TRBV10-2; d_call: -; j_call: TRBJ2-5; clone_size: -; cdr3_nt: TGCGCCAGCATCTTGTACCAAGAGACCCAGTACTTC; cdr3_aa: CASILYQETQYF
v_call: TRBV7-2; d_call: TRBD2; j_call: TRBJ2-7; clone_size: -; cdr3_nt: TGTGCCAGCAGCTTAGGTTCTAGCGGGAGGGGATACGAGCAGTACTTC; cdr3_aa: CASSLGSSGRGYEQYF
v_call: TRBV6-2/TRBV6-3; d_call: -; j_call: TRBJ2-7; clone_size: -; cdr3_nt: TGTGCCAGCAGTTACCCAAAAGCTAACTACGAGCAGTACTTC; cdr3_aa: CASSYPKANYEQYF
v_call: TRBV7-2; d_call: -; j_call: TRBJ2-3; clone_size: -; cdr3_nt: TGTGCCAGCAGGCGTCAGGGACCAGATACGCAGTATTTT; cdr3_aa: CASRRQGPDTQYF
v_call: TRBV27; d_call: -; j_call: TRBJ1-1; clone_size: -; cdr3_nt: TGTGCCAGCACGAAACTGCAGGGACACATGAACACTGAAGCTTTCTTT; cdr3_aa: CASTKLQGHMNTEAFF
v_call: TRBV7-2; d_call: TRBD2; j_call: TRBJ2-1; clone_size: -; cdr3_nt: TGTGCCAGCAGCTTATCTTCCAGCGGGGGTTTGTCGCAGTTCTTC; cdr3_aa: CASSLSSSGGLSQFF
v_call: TRBV5-8; d_call: TRBD1; j_call: TRBJ1-1; clone_size: -; cdr3_nt: TGTGCCAGCAGCTTCATGGCAGGGGGATATTCTATTAGCACTGAAGCTTTCTTT; cdr3_aa: CASSFMAGGYSISTEAFF
v_call: TRBV29-1; d_call: TRBD2; j_call: TRBJ2-1; clone_size: -; cdr3_nt: TGCAGCGTTGAAGATAATTGGGCTAGCGGTTTGTACAATGAGCAGTTCTTC; cdr3_aa: CSVEDNWASGLYNEQFF
v_call: TRBV5-3; d_call: TRBD2; j_call: TRBJ2-1; clone_size: -; cdr3_nt: TGTGCCAGAAGCGCGCAGACTAGCTTACATGAGCAGTTCTTC; cdr3_aa: CARSAQTSLHEQFF
v_call: TRBV7-8; d_call: -; j_call: TRBJ2-2; clone_size: -; cdr3_nt: TGTGCCAGCAGCTTTTACGGGGGTGAATCCACCGGGGAGCTGTTTTTT; cdr3_aa: CASSFYGGESTGELFF
v_call: TRBV7-9; d_call: TRBD2; j_call: TRBJ2-1; clone_size: -; cdr3_nt: TGTGCCAGCAGCCCCTGGGGACTAGCGGGAGCTTACAATGAGCAGTTCTTC; cdr3_aa: CASSPWGLAGAYNEQFF
v_call: TRBV24-1; d_call: TRBD1; j_call: TRBJ2-2; clone_size: -; cdr3_nt: TGTGCCACCAGTGATTTGACAGGGGACACCGGGGAGCTGTTTTTT; cdr3_aa: CATSDLTGDTGELFF
v_call: TRBV7-6; d_call: -; j_call: TRBJ1-3; clone_size: few; cdr3_nt: TGTGCCAGCAGCTTAGAGCAGTGGCAGGGCCTCTCTGGAAACACCATATATTTT; cdr3_aa: CASSLEQWQGLSGNTIYF
v_call: TRBV7-3; d_call: TRBD2; j_call: TRBJ2-1; clone_size: -; cdr3_nt: TGTGCCAGCAGCTCGACCCCGGGGGGGAGGGCGAGGAATGAGCAGTTCTTC; cdr3_aa: CASSSTPGGRARNEQFF
v_call: TRBV5-1; d_call: -; j_call: TRBJ1-6; clone_size: once; cdr3_nt: TGCGCCAGCAGCTTGGAGGGACACCTCTATAATTCACCCCTCCACTTT; cdr3_aa: CASSLEGHLYNSPLHF
v_call: TRBV5-8; d_call: -; j_call: TRBJ1-1; clone_size: -; cdr3_nt: TGTGCCAGCAGCTTGAGACAGGTGATCACTGAAGCTTTCTTT; cdr3_aa: CASSLRQVITEAFF
v_call: TRBV30; d_call: -; j_call: TRBJ1-5; clone_size: -; cdr3_nt: TGTGCCTGGAGTGTCGCAGGGAATGTACGACAGCCCCAGCATTTT; cdr3_aa: CAWSVAGNVRQPQHF
v_call: TRBV4-3; d_call: -; j_call: TRBJ1-6; clone_size: -; cdr3_nt: TGCGCCAGCAGCCAAGATCGGCAGACCCATTCACCCCTCCACTTT; cdr3_aa: CASSQDRQTHSPLHF
v_call: TRBV5-6; d_call: -; j_call: TRBJ1-2; clone_size: -; cdr3_nt: TGTGCCAGCAGCTTGGTAGGGGGTGGCGGCTATGGCTACACCTTC; cdr3_aa: CASSLVGGGGYGYTF
v_call: TRBV28; d_call: TRBD1; j_call: TRBJ2-7; clone_size: -; cdr3_nt: TGTGCCAGCCGGGACAGGTGGTGGGAAGGCCCCTACGAGCAGTACTTC; cdr3_aa: CASRDRWWEGPYEQYF
v_call: TRBV6-2/TRBV6-3; d_call: -; j_call: TRBJ2-2; clone_size: -; cdr3_nt: TGTGCCAGCAGTTATGTAGTTTTGGGCCTTCTGGGGATGCCCGGGGAGCTGTTTTTT; cdr3_aa: CASSYVVLGLLGMPGELFF
v_call: TRBV7-2; d_call: -; j_call: TRBJ2-5; clone_size: -; cdr3_nt: TGTGCCAGCAGCTTAGATAGTAATTCGGTGGAGGCCCAGTACTTC; cdr3_aa: CASSLDSNSVEAQYF
v_call: TRBV29-1; d_call: TRBD2; j_call: TRBJ2-1; clone_size: -; cdr3_nt: TGCAGCGTGACAACACTAGCGGGAGGCCAGCAGTTCTTC; cdr3_aa: CSVTTLAGGQQFF
v_call: TRBV4-3; d_call: -; j_call: TRBJ1-1; clone_size: -; cdr3_nt: TGCGCCAGCAGCGGGGTGTGGAGCACTGAAGCTTTCTTT; cdr3_aa: CASSGVWSTEAFF
v_call: TRBV12-5; d_call: TRBD1; j_call: TRBJ2-3; clone_size: -; cdr3_nt: TGTGCTAGTGGCTTTACAGGGGACACAGATACGCAGTATTTT; cdr3_aa: CASGFTGDTDTQYF
v_call: TRBV9; d_call: TRBD1; j_call: TRBJ1-6; clone_size: -; cdr3_nt: TGTGCCAGCAGCCCTGGGACAGGTCGGCCCCTCCACTTT; cdr3_aa: CASSPGTGRPLHF